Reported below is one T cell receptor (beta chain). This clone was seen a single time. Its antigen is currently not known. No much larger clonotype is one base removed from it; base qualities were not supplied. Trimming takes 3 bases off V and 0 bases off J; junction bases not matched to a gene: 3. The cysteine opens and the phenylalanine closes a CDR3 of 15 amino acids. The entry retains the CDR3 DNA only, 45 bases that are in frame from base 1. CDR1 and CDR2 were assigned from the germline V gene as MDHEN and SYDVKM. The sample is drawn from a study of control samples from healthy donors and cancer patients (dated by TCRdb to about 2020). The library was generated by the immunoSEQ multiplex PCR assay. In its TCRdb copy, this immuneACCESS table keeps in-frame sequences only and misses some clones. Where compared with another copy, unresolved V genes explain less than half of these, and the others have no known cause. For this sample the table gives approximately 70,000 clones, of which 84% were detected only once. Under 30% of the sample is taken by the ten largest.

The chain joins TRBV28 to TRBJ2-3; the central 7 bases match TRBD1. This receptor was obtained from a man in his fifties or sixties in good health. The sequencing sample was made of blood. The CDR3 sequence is CASSFRQGSTDTQYF. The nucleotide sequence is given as TGTGCCAGCAGTTTCCGACAGGGTAGCACAGATACGCAGTATTTT.